The clone carrying this T cell receptor beta chain is a singleton in its sample. Primers used for first-strand cDNA, a TRAV- and TRBV-specific set, covered both alpha and beta chains. Amplification, which lasted approximately 19 PCR cycles, used a constant-region primer and V-primer adapter to amplify TCRs. Researchers amplified the isolated mRNA using in vitro transcription. Each CDR3 protein is one row after TCRdb ran MiXCR on the reads. The profile shows roughly 60,000 distinct CDR3 sequences, roughly a quarter of them singletons. V lost 4 bases and J lost 5, with 11 bases in between. Germline-derived CDR1 and CDR2 are SQVTM and ANQGSEA. The CDR3 extends over 12 amino acids. These data belong to a study of low-dose radiotherapy and immunotherapy resistance in tumors. Study background: Cohort 1 patients were irradiated with 0.5 Gy fractions every 2 weeks to 6.5 Gy total. Patients received 300 mg of oral aspirin each day across four cycles, commencing on cycle 1 day 1.

Time point given: before trial treatment. Donors received nivolumab, ipilimumab, aspirin, low-dose cyclophosphamide and low-dose radiotherapy. The chain recombines TRBV29-1 with TRBJ2-5; D not resolved. The sample was PBMCs, taken before treatment. This receptor was obtained from a male donor with prostate cancer. CDR3 loop: CSVVATRETQYF. CDR3 bases: TGCAGCGTTGTGGCTACGAGGGAGACCCAGTACTTC.